The source of this TCR beta chain is a study of shared clonotypes between healthy human individuals. CDR1 is KGHSH and CDR2 is LQKENI in the germline V gene. The CDR3 has 16 amino acids. J lost 3 bases, V lost 2 bases, and 9 bases had no gene match. Sequenced by immunoSEQ multiplex PCR; TCRdb stores in-frame clones only, minus some. This sample yields approximately 2,000,000 clones, of which around 90% are seen a single time; 0.3% to 0.45% belongs to the top ten. Sequences were obtained from naive CD4+ T cells from PBMCs. Sample subset: CD45RA+ positively selected. The V and J genes are TRBV18 and TRBJ2-7; 8 bases agree with TRBD1. The sequence came from a young man in good health. Some clones in this sample may be carry-over from other donors' samples. In DNA form, the CDR3 reads TGTGCCAGCTCACCAACTCCAGGGGGCGTGGACTACGAGCAGTACTTC. Encoded protein: CASSPTPGGVDYEQYF.